A selection of T cell receptor beta chains follows, all from one sample in a study of blood T cell repertoires in COVID-19. Generated by immunoSEQ multiplex PCR, the TCRdb table keeps only in-frame clones and is missing some. This sample has a few hundred thousand clones, with approximately 85% found just once. Sequenced: peripheral blood. Receptors were obtained from a woman aged 50 to 60 with acute or convalescent COVID-19. The CDR3 runs from the conserved cysteine through the conserved F or W. D genes are given only for firm matches. The size of a clone is reported for some rows only, either as once, few or many, or as a class for expanded clones.

clone size	D gene	V gene	J gene	CDR3 DNA	CDR3 protein
NA	TRBD2	TRBV9	TRBJ2-1	TGTGCCAGCAGCGTAGGACTAGCGGGAGCCTCTTCCTACAATGAGCAGTTCTTC	CASSVGLAGASSYNEQFF
NA	NA	TRBV24-1	TRBJ2-5	TGTGCCACCAGTTTAGGGGGCCAAGAGACCCAGTACTTC	CATSLGGQETQYF
NA	NA	TRBV24-1	TRBJ1-4	TGTGCCATCCAACAGGCAACTAATGAAAAACTGTTTTTT	CAIQQATNEKLFF
NA	NA	TRBV5-4	TRBJ1-2	TGTGCCAGCAGCTTGGGGACAGCTTATGGCTACACCTTC	CASSLGTAYGYTF
NA	TRBD1	TRBV2	TRBJ2-7	TGTGCCAGCAGGAAACCGGGACAGGGCTACTACGAGCAGTACTTC	CASRKPGQGYYEQYF
NA	TRBD1	TRBV6-6	TRBJ2-1	TGTGCCAGCAGTCTAGCCGGACAGGCCTCCTACAATGAGCAGTTCTTC	CASSLAGQASYNEQFF
NA	NA	TRBV11-3	TRBJ1-4	TGTGCCAGCAGCTTGGGAAAAACAGGACCGGCTAAAAAACTGTTTTTT	CASSLGKTGPAKKLFF
NA	TRBD2	TRBV6-5	TRBJ2-3	TGTGCCTCTTGGACTAGCGGGAGATCAGATACGCAGTATTTT	CASWTSGRSDTQYF
NA	NA	TRBV7-2	TRBJ1-4	TGTGCCAGCAGCTCTGCACGGACGGGGAATGAAAAACTGTTTTTT	CASSSARTGNEKLFF
NA	TRBD1	TRBV29-1	TRBJ1-4	TGCAGCGTTGCAGCCACCGGGACAGCAAATGAAAAACTGTTTTTT	CSVAATGTANEKLFF
NA	TRBD1	TRBV24-1	TRBJ2-1	TGTGCCACCAGTGATCCTCGACAGGGGGACAACAATGAGCAGTTCTTC	CATSDPRQGDNNEQFF
once	TRBD2	TRBV19	TRBJ2-7	TGTGCCAGTAGTGAGGTAGCGGGAGGGATATACGAGCAGTACTTC	CASSEVAGGIYEQYF
NA	TRBD2	TRBV4-1	TRBJ2-5	TGCGCCAGCAGCCAAGCGGTTAGCGGGAGGGGGGAGACCCAGTACTTC	CASSQAVSGRGETQYF
NA	TRBD2	TRBV10-3	TRBJ2-7	TGTGCCATCAGAGGGACTAGCGGCGCCGGGGAGCAGTACTTC	CAIRGTSGAGEQYF
NA	TRBD2	TRBV5-4	TRBJ2-2	TGTGCCAGCAGCTTACGGACTAGCGGGAGTGGCGGGGAGCTGTTTTTT	CASSLRTSGSGGELFF
NA	NA	TRBV5-6	TRBJ1-1	TGTGCCAGCAGCTTGAAAGCCACTGAAGCTTTCTTT	CASSLKATEAFF
NA	NA	TRBV28	TRBJ1-5	TGTGCCAGCAGTTTAACACAGGTACAGCCCCAGCATTTT	CASSLTQVQPQHF
NA	NA	TRBV7-2	TRBJ2-1	TGTGCCAGCAGCCCGGATTTCGGGGTCTACAATGAGCAGTTCTTC	CASSPDFGVYNEQFF
NA	NA	TRBV10-3	TRBJ2-7	TGTGCCATGGCGGTCGTCGAATACGAGCAGTACTTC	CAMAVVEYEQYF
NA	NA	TRBV20-1	TRBJ2-1	TGCAGTGCTAGTGGGCGGGACAATGAGCAGTTCTTC	CSASGRDNEQFF
NA	NA	TRBV28	TRBJ2-1	TGTGCCAGCTCCCCCCCGTTCTCGGGAGAGCAGTTCTTC	CASSPPFSGEQFF
NA	TRBD2	TRBV18	TRBJ2-7	TGTGCCAGCTCACCTTCGGGACTAGCTAAATACGAGCAGTACTTC	CASSPSGLAKYEQYF
NA	NA	TRBV24-1	TRBJ1-1	TGTGCCACCAGTGATTCGGGCGGAGGTAACACTGAAGCTTTCTTT	CATSDSGGGNTEAFF
once	NA	TRBV5-1	TRBJ2-4	TGCGCCAGCAGCTTGGAACCCAGGGGCAAAAACATTCAGTACTTC	CASSLEPRGKNIQYF
NA	NA	TRBV5-1	TRBJ1-1	TGCGCCAGCAGCTTGGGTACAGGGATCGGAGACACTGAAGCTTTCTTT	CASSLGTGIGDTEAFF
NA	NA	TRBV11-1	TRBJ1-6	TGTGCCAGCAGCCCTAGGGGAAACTCACCCCTCCACTTT	CASSPRGNSPLHF
NA	NA	TRBV7-9	TRBJ1-5	TGTGCCAGCAGCTTCGCCAGGGAGGGTCAGCCCCAGCATTTT	CASSFAREGQPQHF